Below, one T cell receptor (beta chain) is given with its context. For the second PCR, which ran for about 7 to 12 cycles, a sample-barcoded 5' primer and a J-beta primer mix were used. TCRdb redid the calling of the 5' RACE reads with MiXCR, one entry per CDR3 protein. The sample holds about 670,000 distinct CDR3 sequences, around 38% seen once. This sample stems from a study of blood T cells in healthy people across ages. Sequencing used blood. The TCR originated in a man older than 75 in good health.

The CDR3 nucleotides read TGTGCCAGCAGCGAAGGACTCGCCCTGTATGGCTACACCTTC. Its translation is CASSEGLALYGYTF. The chain combines TRBV9 with TRBJ1-2; D gene uncertain. The CDR3 is 14 amino acids. Germline CDR1 and CDR2: SGDLS and YYNGEE. Trimming took off 3 bases at V and 5 bases at J, with 14 bases between the two ends.